Shown below are 20 T cell receptor beta chains from a single sample sequenced in a study of T cells after yellow fever vaccination. TCRdb re-called the 5' RACE reads through MiXCR, storing one row per CDR3 protein. Here the sample spans 550,000 or so distinct CDR3 sequences, over 15% being singletons. Sequencing was performed on PBMCs, taken 15 days after the yellow fever booster vaccination. The receptor set was obtained from a man aged 30 to 39 who received the YFV17D yellow fever vaccine.

V and J are TRBV10-1 and TRBJ1-1, with D uncertain. V lost 0 bases to trimming and J lost 3 bases, with 5 bases between them. This CDR3 has 13 residues. Germline CDR1 is WNHNN and CDR2 is SYGVQD (reference sequence). The CDR3 is CASSESRDTEAFF. CDR3 coding DNA: TGCGCCAGCAGTGAGTCTAGAGACACTGAAGCTTTCTTT.

The V call is TRBV4-2, the J call TRBJ2-5, with 8 bases aligning to TRBD1. V shed 4 bases and J 4 bases; nucleotides not matched to a gene: 8. Germline V gives CDR1 LGHNA, CDR2 YNFKEQ. The CDR3 consists of 15 residues. Here the CDR3 reads CASSPGQGIGETQYF. The CDR3 DNA reads TGTGCCAGCAGCCCCGGACAGGGAATAGGAGAGACCCAGTACTTC.

This clonotype was counted between two and nine times. This CDR3 reads CASSFIPTSGAQETQYF. As DNA, the CDR3 is TGTGCCAGCAGTTTTATCCCCACAAGCGGGGCCCAAGAGACCCAGTACTTC. The rearrangement uses TRBV12-3 or TRBV12-4 and TRBJ2-5; 7 positions agree with TRBD2. The CDR3 spans 17 residues. V shed 3 bases and J 1 base; nucleotides not matched to a gene: 11.

CDR3 protein: CANSLGLAGVETQYF. The CDR3 nucleotides are TGTGCTAACAGCTTAGGTTTGGCGGGAGTGGAGACCCAGTACTTC. The rearrangement uses TRBV7-7 and TRBJ2-5; TRBD2 aligns across 7 bases. This CDR3 contains 15 residues. Germline CDR1 is SSHAT and CDR2 is FNYEAQ (reference sequence).

The CDR3 protein is CSAFGGSGGYTF. The CDR3 DNA is TGCAGTGCATTCGGGGGATCGGGTGGCTACACCTTC. This sequence joins TRBV20-1 and TRBJ1-2; perhaps TRBD1 as D (5 bases). The V gene lost 6 bases and the J gene lost 7 bases, with 15 bases spanning the gap. The CDR3 covers 12 residues. Germline V gene sequence: CDR1 DFQATT, CDR2 SNEGSKA (reference sequence).

The chain recombines TRBV10-3 with TRBJ1-1; possibly TRBD1 for D (5 bases). Germline-derived CDR1 and CDR2 are ENHRY and SYGVKD. The length of the CDR3 is 14 residues. The germline V and J ends were trimmed by 4 bases and 4 bases, with 13 bases remaining between them. CDR3 nucleotides: TGTGCCATCAGTGCCCCCAGGGTGGGCACTGAAGCTTTCTTT. Translating gives CAISAPRVGTEAFF.

This chain connects TRBV20-1 to TRBJ1-1; the D gene is possibly TRBD1 (6 bases). The V and J ends lost 6 bases and 11 bases respectively, with 22 bases between them. This CDR3 region has 13 residues. CDR1 and CDR2 from the germline V gene are DFQATT and SNEGSKA (reference sequence). CDR3 protein: CSARQAEVFEAFF. CDR3 bases: TGCAGTGCAAGACAGGCCGAAGTGTTTGAGGCTTTCTTT.

The J gene is TRBJ1-1, the V gene TRBV20-1; D call uncertain. V gave up 3 bases and J gave up 3 bases, with 5 bases separating them. The CDR3 length is 11 residues. The germline V gene encodes CDR1 DFQATT and CDR2 SNEGSKA (reference sequence). CDR3 nucleotide sequence: TGCAGTGCTAGCTCCTACACTGAAGCTTTCTTT. Translation gives CSASSYTEAFF.

There are a few counts of this clonotype. J is TRBJ2-7 and V is TRBV10-1, with D possibly being TRBD1 (5 bases). Germline V lookup: CDR1 WNHNN, CDR2 SYGVQD (reference sequence). V was clipped by 10 bases and J by 2 bases, with 15 bases between them. The CDR3 runs to 13 residues. DNA for the CDR3: TGCGCCACCCAGGCGGACAATACCTACGAGCAGTACTTC. Translating gives CATQADNTYEQYF.

The V call is TRBV3-1, the J call TRBJ2-2; no definite D call. The CDR3 runs 13 residues. CDR1 is LGHDT, CDR2 YNNKEL, per germline (reference sequence). V was pared by 4 bases and J by 5 bases, with 8 bases between. The CDR3 nucleotides read TGTGCCAGCAGCCGTCGGGCTACCGGGGAGCTGTTTTTT. Its protein product is CASSRRATGELFF.

The chain recombines TRBV27 with TRBJ2-1, with 11 bases identical to TRBD2. Germline CDR1 and CDR2: MNHEY and SMNVEV (reference sequence). Trimming cost V 5 bases and J 7 bases; bases outside gene matches: 13. The CDR3 sequence is 17 residues long. CDR3 nucleotide sequence: TGTGCCAGCAGTCCAACGGCGGGGCTAGCGGGAGGTAATGAGCAGTTCTTC. As protein: CASSPTAGLAGGNEQFF.

As to this clonotype: The conserved final phenylalanine or tryptophan is absent from the CDR3, which likely points to a read error. It is unclear where the CDR3 begins or ends on the DNA, so no DNA is shown, and the CDR3 is as TCRdb lists it. This chain uses TRBV29-1 with TRBJ2-7; TRBD1 is the table's D call and was not checked against the DNA. Germline lookup yields CDR1 SQVTM and CDR2 ANQGSEA. The CDR3 has 9 residues if both end residues are counted. Here the CDR3 reads CSAARTGQN.

This chain joins TRBV7-2 and TRBJ2-3; D not resolved. V dropped 7 bases and J dropped 10 bases, with 18 bases sitting between them. Germline V gene sequence: CDR1 SGHTA, CDR2 FQGNSA. The CDR3 is 13 amino acids. The CDR3 reads CASKTGIGWAQYF. CDR3 bases: TGTGCCAGCAAAACGGGCATAGGGTGGGCGCAGTATTTT.

CDR3 coding DNA: TGTGCCTGGAGGGGAACGGGGAGCAATCAGCCCCAGCATTTT. It specifies CAWRGTGSNQPQHF. The chain has TRBV30 and TRBJ1-5; D is ambiguous. Germline V lookup: CDR1 GTSNPN, CDR2 SVGIG (reference sequence). V gave up 3 bases and J gave up 1 base, with 10 bases separating them. The CDR3 runs 14 residues.

This chain connects TRBV5-1 to TRBJ1-1; weak D call: TRBD1 (6 bases). In germline, CDR1 is SGHRS, CDR2 YFSETQ. V shed 0 bases and J shed 1 base, with 13 bases lying between them. The CDR3 covers 16 residues. CDR3 loop: CASSLGLRTANTEAFF. CDR3 DNA: TGCGCCAGCAGCTTGGGGTTAAGGACAGCGAACACTGAAGCTTTCTTT.

V usage is TRBV4-3 and J usage is TRBJ2-1; TRBD2 agrees at 7 bases. Trimming at V came to 8 bases and at J to 4 bases, leaving 14 bases not matched to a gene. The CDR3 has 16 residues. Germline CDR1 and CDR2: LGHNA and YSLEER. This CDR3 is CASSPRGTNIYNEQFF. The CDR3, as DNA: TGCGCCAGCTCCCCCCGAGGGACTAATATTTACAATGAGCAGTTCTTC.

The chain links TRBV7-8 to TRBJ2-7; maybe TRBD2 (6 bases). The germline gives CDR1 SGHVS, CDR2 FQNEAQ. CDR3 length equals 12 residues. V gave up 4 bases and J gave up 9 bases, with 13 bases separating them. The CDR3 region has the DNA TGTGCCAGCAGCTCTCAACGGGAGAGGCAGTACTTC. Translation gives CASSSQRERQYF.

This chain connects TRBV28 to TRBJ2-2; 12 positions match TRBD2. This CDR3 region has 16 residues. Germline-derived CDR1 and CDR2 are MDHEN and SYDVKM. V was clipped by 3 bases and J by 5 bases; unmatched bases: 4. CDR3 residues: CASSLTSGRSTGELFF. The CDR3 coding sequence is TGTGCCAGCAGTTTGACTAGCGGGAGATCGACCGGGGAGCTGTTTTTT.

This clonotype was detected only a few times. The chain employs TRBV6-2 or TRBV6-3 and TRBJ2-7; D remains unclear. The CDR3 consists of 12 residues. Trimming pared 7 bases from V and 2 bases from J, leaving 9 bases between. Germline assignment: CDR1 MNHEY and CDR2 SVGEGT. CDR3: CASTSGPYEQYF. CDR3 DNA sequence: TGTGCCAGCACTAGTGGTCCCTACGAGCAGTACTTC.

This rearrangement joins TRBV29-1 to TRBJ1-2, with no clear D. The CDR3 loop spans 12 amino acids. Trimming removed 4 bases at V and 0 bases at J, with 6 bases between. CDR1 is SQVTM, CDR2 ANQGSEA, per germline. CDR3 loop: CSVVTANYGYTF. DNA for the CDR3: TGCAGCGTTGTAACAGCTAACTATGGCTACACCTTC. Based on the CDR3 plus reference TRBV29-1 and TRBJ1-2, the full variable domain is SAVISQKPSRDICQRGTSLTIQCQVDSQVTMMFWYRQQPGQSLTLIATANQGSEATYESGFVIDKFPISRPNLTFSTLTVSNMSPEDSSIYLCSVVTANYGYTFGSGTRLTVV.